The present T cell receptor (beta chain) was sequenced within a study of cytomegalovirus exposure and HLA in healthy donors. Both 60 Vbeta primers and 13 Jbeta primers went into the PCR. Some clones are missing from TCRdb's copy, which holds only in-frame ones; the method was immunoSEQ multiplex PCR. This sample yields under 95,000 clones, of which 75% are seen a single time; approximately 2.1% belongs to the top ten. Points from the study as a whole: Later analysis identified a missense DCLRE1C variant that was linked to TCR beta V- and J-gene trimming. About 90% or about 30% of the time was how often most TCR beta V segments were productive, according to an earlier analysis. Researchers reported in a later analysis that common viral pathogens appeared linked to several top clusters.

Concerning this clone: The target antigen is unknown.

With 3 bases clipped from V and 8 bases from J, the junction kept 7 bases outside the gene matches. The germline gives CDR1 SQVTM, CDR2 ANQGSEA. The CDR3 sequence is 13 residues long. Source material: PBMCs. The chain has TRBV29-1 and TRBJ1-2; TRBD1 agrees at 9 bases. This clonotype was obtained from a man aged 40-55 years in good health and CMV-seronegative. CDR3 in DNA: TGCAGCGTTGATCCCGGGACAGGGAAGGGCTACACCTTC. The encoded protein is CSVDPGTGKGYTF.